This T cell receptor (beta chain) was documented in a study of beta chain features in type 1 diabetes. In the study overall: There was similarity between patients and healthy donors in age, gender and cell yields. Study-wide results and caveats: Lower insertion and higher deletion counts appeared at VDJ junctions in type 1 diabetes patients. Shorter TCRB CDR3s, moderately but significantly so, were found in Type 1 diabetes patients in all four CD4+ subsets. Researchers cautioned that cDNA sequencing could over-represent cells with high TCR expression.

CDR1 is GTSNPN, CDR2 SVGIG, per germline (reference sequence). V dropped 0 bases and J dropped 2; count of bases not matched to a gene: 15. This CDR3 contains 19 residues. What was sequenced were expressed TCRB transcripts, since all of the isolated RNA had been reverse transcribed. Repertoires were generated with immunoSEQ multiplex PCR, while TCRdb's copy carries only in-frame clones and drops some. The sample records 600,000 to 750,000 clones, approximately 13% being singletons. Remarks on this clone: Its antigen is undetermined.

Averaging about 116 mL, one heparinised blood draw came from each individual donor. Sequenced input: naive CD4+ T cells from blood. The V call is TRBV30, the J call TRBJ1-5, with 8 bases aligning to TRBD1. This TCR was sampled from a man aged 30-40 years with type 1 diabetes. CDR3 in DNA: TGTGCCTGGAGTGTAAAGTGGACAGGGAATCGAGTCGGCAATCAGCCCCAGCATTTT. This sequence encodes CAWSVKWTGNRVGNQPQHF.